This T cell receptor beta chain was captured in a study of blood T cell repertoires in COVID-19. Across the study: Acute-phase and convalescent COVID-19 samples originated in the United States, Italy and Spain.

Original processing methods: Cell counts per sample came from amplifying reference gene primers. Assay used: immunoSEQ multiplex PCR; TCRdb lists only in-frame clones, some missing. Clone size and V and J calls were adopted from that table, with D and trimming inferred from the DNA. Of roughly 81,000 clones detected, roughly 90% appear once; the ten largest clones hold 10% to 15%. Trimming took 2 bases from V and 5 from J; bases not matched to a gene: 17. Germline loops: CDR1 KGHSH, CDR2 LQKENI. This CDR3 comprises 19 residues. This sequence was found in a man in his 70s with active or convalescent COVID-19. The sequencing sample was made of peripheral blood. V gene TRBV18 combines with J gene TRBJ1-5, with 8 bases matching TRBD1. In DNA form, the CDR3 reads TGTGCCAGCTCACCATGGGTCGTCAGGGGGCGGTATGAGGATCAGCCCCAGCATTTT. Encoded protein: CASSPWVVRGRYEDQPQHF.